This TCR beta chain was profiled in a study of blood T cell repertoires in COVID-19. The CDR3 is made up of 13 amino acids, end residues included. Generated by immunoSEQ multiplex PCR, the TCRdb table keeps only in-frame clones and is missing some. The table has roughly 190,000 clones, roughly 80% seen once; the top ten hold 4% to 6.5%. Participant-given clinical history determined each cohort assignment. This clone was observed a handful of times. No DNA is shown, since the ends of the CDR3 on it are uncertain; the CDR3 is the one TCRdb lists. The V and J genes are TRBV12-3 or TRBV12-4 and TRBJ1-1; no check of the table's D call, TRBD1, against the DNA was made. Sequencing input: PBMCs or T cells enriched from blood (not recorded which). The origin of this receptor is a woman aged 60-75 years with acute COVID-19. CDR3 loop: CASVGDGAGNRIF.